The entry below gives a single T cell receptor beta chain sequence along with its context. The antigen is not known. The data belong to a study of post-analysis software for immune sequencing data. Findings and limits, study-wide: Five or six TRBV segments were significantly more frequent in patients than in controls. TRBV5-6, TRBV5-1 and TRBV20-1 were among these segments.

Built from TCR beta cDNA, the libraries had unique molecular identifiers in them. TCRdb re-called the PCR reads with MiXCR, one entry per CDR3 protein. The table records 500,000 to 600,000 distinct CDR3 sequences, 44% of them present only once. Per germline, CDR1 SNHLY and CDR2 FYNNEI. V was cut by 2 bases and J by 9 bases, with 16 bases left in between. This CDR3 contains 14 residues. Sequenced sample: blood. The chain joins TRBV2 to TRBJ1-2, with a possible D match to TRBD1 (5 bases). The TCR sequence derives from a girl aged 10 to 17 with multiple sclerosis. The CDR3 loop is CASSELRGRQSYTF. CDR3 DNA: TGTGCCAGCAGTGAACTTCGGGGCCGCCAAAGCTACACCTTC.